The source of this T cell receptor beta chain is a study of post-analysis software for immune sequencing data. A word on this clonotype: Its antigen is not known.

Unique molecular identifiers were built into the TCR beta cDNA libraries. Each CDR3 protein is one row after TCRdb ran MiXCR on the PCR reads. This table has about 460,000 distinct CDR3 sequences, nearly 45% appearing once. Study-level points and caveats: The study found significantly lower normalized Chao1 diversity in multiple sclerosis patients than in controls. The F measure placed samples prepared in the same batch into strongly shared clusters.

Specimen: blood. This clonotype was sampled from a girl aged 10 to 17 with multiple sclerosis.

Written as DNA, the CDR3 is TGCAGTGCTGCCAAAACGGGGGGAGAGACCCAGTACTTC. Encoded protein: CSAAKTGGETQYF. The chain combines TRBV20-1 with TRBJ2-5; 7 nucleotides match TRBD2. Trimming took 5 bases from V and 4 from J; bases not matched to a gene: 7. This CDR3 region has 13 residues. Germline values: CDR1 DFQATT, CDR2 SNEGSKA (reference sequence).